This paragraph reports one TCR beta chain. The antigen is unknown. This record comes from a study of T cells after yellow fever vaccination. Study outcomes and limitations: There was a possibility that FACS-sorted repertoires contained abundant clonotypes contaminating from the bulk population. Most clones from primary vaccination resurfaced after the booster (around 97% CD4, around 90% CD8).

The CDR3 is 14 residues long. V gave up 3 bases and J gave up 5 bases, with 14 bases separating them. TCRdb reprocessed the 5' RACE reads via MiXCR and lists one record per CDR3 protein. The data contain about 300,000 distinct CDR3 sequences, 8.7% of them singletons. This TCR derives from a man between 18 and 29 years old who received the YFV17D yellow fever vaccine. The chain employs TRBV12-3 or TRBV12-4 and TRBJ2-7; weak D call: TRBD1 (7 bases). The sequencing used CD4+ T cells sorted from PBMCs, collected 5 days after the yellow fever booster vaccination. CDR3 DNA sequence: TGTGCCAGCAGTTTTGAGGAGGGGGCGAACGAGCAGTACTTC. This gives the protein CASSFEEGANEQYF.